These 29 T cell receptor beta chains share one sample of origin, sequenced in a study of immune evolution from preneoplasia to lung adenocarcinoma. Generated by immunoSEQ multiplex PCR, the TCRdb table keeps only in-frame clones and is missing some. In the table there are under 8,500 clones, over 65% of which are singletons. Sample: FFPE adjacent normal lung tissue. These TCRs come from a person aged 55 to 79 with lung adenocarcinoma.

This clone was picked up one time. The chain employs TRBV5-1 and TRBJ1-2; 7 bases line up with TRBD1. Germline V gene data show CDR1 as SGHRS and CDR2 as YFSETQ. V lost 0 bases, J lost 2 bases, and 4 bases stayed unmatched. The CDR3 extends over 15 amino acids. In DNA form, the CDR3 reads TGCGCCAGCAGCTTGGGTCAGGACAGGAACTATGGCTACACCTTC. Translation gives CASSLGQDRNYGYTF.

The V gene is TRBV29-1, the J gene TRBJ2-1, with 8 bases aligning to TRBD2. Germline V gene data show CDR1 as SQVTM and CDR2 as ANQGSEA. This CDR3 comprises 15 residues. The V gene end was trimmed by 6 bases and the J gene end by 8 bases; junction bases not matched to a gene: 15. CDR3 region: CSVPGGAGGRDEQFF. The CDR3, as DNA: TGCAGCGTCCCCGGGGGGGCGGGAGGCCGCGATGAGCAGTTCTTC.

The chain is built from TRBV19 and TRBJ2-7; D not certain. Germline V gene lookup returns CDR1 LNHDA and CDR2 SQIVND (reference sequence). The CDR3 consists of 13 residues. The ends were cut back, 6 bases at V and 6 bases at J, with 15 bases in the middle. This chain's CDR3 is CASRFASSIEQYF. As DNA, the CDR3 is TGTGCCAGTAGGTTCGCATCCTCCATCGAGCAGTACTTC.

This sequence joins TRBV7-9 and TRBJ1-5; the match to TRBD1 covers 8 bases. The CDR3 extends over 15 amino acids. Trimming at V came to 5 bases and at J to 1 base, leaving 4 bases not matched to a gene. Per germline, CDR1 SEHNR and CDR2 FQNEAQ (reference sequence). CDR3 in DNA: TGTGCCAGCAGCCCCGGACAGGGAAGCAATCAGCCCCAGCATTTT. Protein sequence: CASSPGQGSNQPQHF.

DNA for the CDR3: TGCGCCAGCAGTCAATTGCGGGACAGGGGCGAGCAGTACGTC. It specifies CASSQLRDRGEQYV. The chain employs TRBV23-1 and TRBJ2-7; 10 bases agree with TRBD1. TRBV23-1 is an open reading frame whose function is uncertain. V was clipped by 1 base and J by 6 bases; unmatched bases: 3. This CDR3 spans 14 amino acids.

The chain carries TRBV28 and TRBJ2-5; 8 bases align to TRBD1. The CDR3 sequence is 14 residues long. Trimming cost V 6 bases and J 2 bases; bases outside gene matches: 5. The germline V gene has CDR1 MDHEN and CDR2 SYDVKM. The CDR3 here is CASRPRTGQETQYF. The CDR3 DNA reads TGTGCCAGCAGACCACGGACAGGGCAAGAGACCCAGTACTTC. Full variable domain (outside the CDR3, taken from reference TRBV28 and TRBJ2-5): DVKVTQSSRYLVKRTGEKVFLECVQDMDHENMFWYRQDPGLGLRLIYFSYDVKMKEKGDIPEGYSVSREKKERFSLILESASTNQTSMYLCASRPRTGQETQYFGPGTRLLVL.

The chain recombines TRBV30 with TRBJ1-2; tentative D call: TRBD1 (6 bases). Deletions cut 0 bases from V and 8 bases from J, with 16 bases between. CDR3 size: 14 residues. Germline V gene data show CDR1 as GTSNPN and CDR2 as SVGIG (reference sequence). CDR3 nucleotide sequence: TGTGCCTGGAGTGTAGCAGGGGTCTGGGGCGGCTACACCTTC. Its translation is CAWSVAGVWGGYTF.

This chain connects TRBV19 to TRBJ2-7; 11 bases line up with TRBD2. The CDR3 sequence is 16 residues long. The V and J ends lost 4 bases and 3 bases, in that order; junction bases with no gene match: 8. Germline V gene lookup returns CDR1 LNHDA and CDR2 SQIVND (reference sequence). The CDR3 sequence is CASSKGLAEGLYEQYF. CDR3 coding DNA: TGTGCCAGTAGTAAGGGACTAGCGGAGGGACTCTACGAGCAGTACTTC.

This chain links TRBV27 with TRBJ2-2; a weak D match, TRBD1 (5 bases). This CDR3 has 13 amino acids. V was shortened by 0 bases and J by 6 bases, with 5 bases between the two germline ends. Germline assignment: CDR1 MNHEY and CDR2 SMNVEV (reference sequence). Here the CDR3 reads CASSLSGAGELFF. DNA for the CDR3: TGTGCCAGCAGTTTATCAGGGGCCGGGGAGCTGTTTTTT.

The chain employs TRBV7-3 and TRBJ2-1, with D tentatively TRBD2 (5 bases). The germline CDR1 and CDR2 sequences are SGHTA and FQGTGA. The length of the CDR3 is 15 residues. The ends were cut back, 5 bases at V and 8 bases at J, with 19 bases in the middle. CDR3: CASSPHQTGSDEQFF. CDR3 bases: TGTGCCAGCAGCCCCCACCAAACGGGGTCGGATGAGCAGTTCTTC.

V and J are TRBV5-8 and TRBJ2-7, with D possibly being TRBD1 or TRBD2 (6 bases each). Germline V gives CDR1 SGHTS, CDR2 YDEGEE. V lost 4 bases and J 2 bases, leaving 16 bases between the germline ends. CDR3 length equals 15 residues. CDR3 sequence (DNA): TGTGCCAGCAGCGCGAAGGGGGGAGCCCCCTACGAGCAGTACTTC. It encodes CASSAKGGAPYEQYF.

V is TRBV19 and J is TRBJ2-2; a weak D match, TRBD2 (6 bases). Trimming took off 6 bases at V and 3 bases at J, with 11 bases between the two ends. CDR1 is LNHDA and CDR2 is SQIVND in the germline V gene (reference sequence). The CDR3 has 14 residues. CDR3 protein: CASRAGLDTGELFF. In DNA form, the CDR3 reads TGTGCCAGTAGGGCGGGGCTCGACACCGGGGAGCTGTTTTTT.

The chain carries TRBV2 and TRBJ2-5; the match to TRBD1 covers 8 bases. V lost 4 bases, J lost 2 bases, and 3 bases stayed unmatched. Germline CDR1 and CDR2: SNHLY and FYNNEI. CDR3 length: 14 residues. CDR3: CASSANRGQETQYF. CDR3 DNA sequence: TGTGCCAGCAGTGCTAACAGGGGGCAAGAGACCCAGTACTTC.

This sequence joins TRBV11-2 and TRBJ1-2; D ambiguous. Trimming shortened V by 8 bases and J by 3 bases, and 10 bases separated the two germline ends. This CDR3 contains 12 residues. The V gene's germline CDR1 is SGHAT and CDR2 FQNNGV. The DNA of the CDR3 is TGTGCCAGCGCTTTTTTCTACTATGGCTACACCTTC. It translates to CASAFFYYGYTF.

This rearrangement joins TRBV9 to TRBJ1-2; the D gene is possibly TRBD1 (6 bases). V gave up 3 bases and J gave up 3 bases, with 9 bases separating them. This CDR3 has 13 residues. Germline CDR1 is SGDLS and CDR2 is YYNGEE. As DNA, the CDR3 is TGTGCCAGCAGCGAGGGGGAAGACTATGGCTACACCTTC. Protein: CASSEGEDYGYTF.

The chain uses TRBV5-1 and TRBJ2-3; 8 bases match TRBD2. Germline CDR1 reads SGHRS; CDR2 reads YFSETQ. Losses at the gene ends were 0 bases for V and 1 base for J; bases not matched to a gene: 4. The CDR3 sequence is 16 residues long. Here the CDR3 DNA reads TGCGCCAGCAGCTTGGAGGGACTAGTTGGCACAGATACGCAGTATTTT. Translated: CASSLEGLVGTDTQYF.

The chain couples TRBV2 to TRBJ1-5, with a weak D call TRBD1 (5 bases). The CDR3 is made up of 14 amino acids. Trimming pared 6 bases from V and 3 bases from J, leaving 12 bases between. Germline CDR1 reads SNHLY; CDR2 reads FYNNEI. The CDR3 DNA is TGTGCCAGCAGGAAGACAGACCACAATCAGCCCCAGCATTTT. It yields the protein CASRKTDHNQPQHF.

The rearrangement links TRBV7-9 to TRBJ2-3, with a possible D match to TRBD1 (6 bases). The CDR3 has 16 amino acids. Per the germline V gene, CDR1 is SEHNR and CDR2 is FQNEAQ (reference sequence). V was trimmed by 4 bases and J by 3 bases, leaving 17 bases between them. CDR3 DNA: TGTGCCAGCAGCTCCGACAGGACCGGTCGGACAGATACGCAGTATTTT. Its translation is CASSSDRTGRTDTQYF.

The chain is built from TRBV29-1 and TRBJ2-1; 11 bases are a match to TRBD2. The CDR3 covers 13 residues. With V trimmed by 8 bases and J by 5 bases, 5 bases remained unmatched. Germline CDR1 SQVTM, CDR2 ANQGSEA. CDR3 amino acids: CSLTSGVNNEQFF. CDR3 nucleotide sequence: TGCAGCTTGACTAGCGGGGTGAACAATGAGCAGTTCTTC.

This chain connects TRBV2 to TRBJ1-1; TRBD1 aligns across 7 bases. The germline V gene has CDR1 SNHLY and CDR2 FYNNEI. The length of the CDR3 is 11 residues. V trimming: 8 bases; J trimming: 9 bases; junction bases outside the gene matches: 6. The CDR3 spells CASLKDRKAFF. In nucleotides, the CDR3 is TGTGCCAGCCTTAAGGACAGGAAAGCTTTCTTT.

The chain is built from TRBV2 and TRBJ2-5; 7 bases agree with TRBD1. Trimming took 2 bases from V and 6 from J; bases not matched to a gene: 3. CDR1 and CDR2 from the germline V gene are SNHLY and FYNNEI. The CDR3 loop spans 13 amino acids. The CDR3 region is CASSERQGQTQYF. The CDR3 DNA reads as TGTGCCAGCAGTGAAAGACAGGGACAGACCCAGTACTTC. The whole variable domain, filled in from reference TRBV2 and TRBJ2-5, reads EPEVTQTPSHQVTQMGQEVILRCVPISNHLYFYWYRQILGQKVEFLVSFYNNEISEKSEIFDDQFSVERPDGSNFTLKIRSTKLEDSAMYFCASSERQGQTQYFGPGTRLLVL.

The chain links TRBV5-5 to TRBJ1-2, with D uncertain. Trimming stripped 0 bases from V and 7 bases from J, with 7 bases between. This CDR3 has 12 amino acids. Germline V gene data show CDR1 as SGHKS and CDR2 as YYEKEE (reference sequence). This chain's CDR3 is CASSLGVSGYTF. CDR3 nucleotides: TGTGCCAGCAGCTTGGGGGTCTCTGGCTACACCTTC.

CDR3 nucleotides: TGTGCCAGCAGCAAAGTGCCGGACAGGCCCTCCGGGGTTCCCAATCAGCCCCAGCATTTT. Translated: CASSKVPDRPSGVPNQPQHF. The rearrangement links TRBV21-1 to TRBJ1-5; the table calls TRBD1, which could not be checked here. TRBV21-1 is a pseudogene segment. This CDR3 is built from 20 residues.

This clone was seen only once. J is TRBJ2-7 and V is TRBV27; D is undetermined. The V end lost 3 bases, the J end lost 0 bases, and 6 bases lay between the germline ends. This CDR3 spans 13 amino acids. In germline, CDR1 is MNHEY, CDR2 SMNVEV (reference sequence). The chain's CDR3 is CASSFAGSYEQYF. The DNA of the CDR3 is TGTGCCAGCAGTTTCGCAGGCTCCTACGAGCAGTACTTC.

The chain combines TRBV7-2 with TRBJ2-1; unclear D gene. V dropped 0 bases and J dropped 8 bases, with 5 bases sitting between them. The CDR3 is made up of 12 amino acids. Germline V gene data show CDR1 as SGHTA and CDR2 as FQGNSA. This CDR3 reads CASSLANYEQFF. The CDR3 nucleotides read TGTGCCAGCAGCTTAGCTAACTATGAGCAGTTCTTC.

The rearrangement joins TRBV19 to TRBJ2-7; 13 bases match TRBD2. The CDR3 is 16 amino acids. V lost 4 bases and J lost 3; bases outside the gene matches: 6. CDR1 and CDR2 from the germline V gene are LNHDA and SQIVND (reference sequence). The chain's CDR3 is CASSTLLAGGDYEQYV. DNA of the CDR3: TGTGCCAGTAGTACACTACTAGCGGGAGGGGACTACGAGCAGTACGTC.

The chain recombines TRBV28 with TRBJ2-1; D might be TRBD1 or TRBD2, each matching 5 bases. This CDR3 has 15 amino acids. CDR1 is MDHEN and CDR2 is SYDVKM in the germline V gene. Trimming shortened V by 5 bases and J by 13 bases, and 24 bases separated the two germline ends. CDR3 DNA sequence: TGTGCCAGCAGTCCAACCCTTCGGGACGGCGTGGACCAGTTCTTC. This sequence encodes CASSPTLRDGVDQFF.

The CDR3 protein is CASSPTGSYEQYF. Written as DNA, the CDR3 is TGTGCCAGCAGCCCCACGGGATCCTACGAGCAGTACTTC. This chain connects TRBV6-5 to TRBJ2-7; a weak D match, TRBD2 (5 bases). In germline, CDR1 is MNHEY, CDR2 SVGAGI. The CDR3 spans 13 residues. Deletions cut 6 bases from V and 1 base from J, with 10 bases between.

J is TRBJ2-5 and V is TRBV7-8; TRBD1 might be the D (6 bases). V was trimmed by 5 bases and J by 2 bases, leaving 15 bases between them. The V gene's germline CDR1 is SGHVS and CDR2 FQNEAQ. The CDR3 has 15 residues. DNA for the CDR3: TGTGCCAGCAGCAAAGAAAGGACAGTACAAGAGACCCAGTACTTC. Translated: CASSKERTVQETQYF.